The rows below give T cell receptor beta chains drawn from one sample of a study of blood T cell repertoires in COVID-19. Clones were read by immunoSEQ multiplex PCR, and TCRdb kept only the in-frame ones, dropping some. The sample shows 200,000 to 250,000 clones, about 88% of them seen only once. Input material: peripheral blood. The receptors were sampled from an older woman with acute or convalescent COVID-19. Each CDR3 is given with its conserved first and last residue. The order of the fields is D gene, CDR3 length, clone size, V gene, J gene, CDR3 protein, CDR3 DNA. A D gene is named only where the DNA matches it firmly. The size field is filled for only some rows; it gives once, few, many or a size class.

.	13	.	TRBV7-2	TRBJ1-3	CASSLVLGDTIYF	TGTGCCAGCAGCTTAGTCCTCGGGGACACCATATATTTT
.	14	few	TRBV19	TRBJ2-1	CASSIESPGSKQFF	TGTGCCAGTAGTATAGAATCCCCCGGGTCTAAACAGTTCTTC
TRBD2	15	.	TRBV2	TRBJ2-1	CASSEARGGAVEQFF	TGTGCCAGCAGTGAAGCTCGCGGGGGGGCTGTTGAGCAGTTCTTC
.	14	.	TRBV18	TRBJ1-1	CASSAGPTNTEAFF	TGTGCCAGCTCAGCGGGACCGACCAACACTGAAGCTTTCTTT
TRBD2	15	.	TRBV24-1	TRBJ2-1	CATSDYKLAGDEQFF	TGTGCCACCAGTGATTACAAACTAGCGGGAGACGAGCAGTTCTTC
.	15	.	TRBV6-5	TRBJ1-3	CASSYTGRSSGTIYF	TGTGCCAGCAGTTACACCGGGAGGTCGAGCGGCACCATATATTTT
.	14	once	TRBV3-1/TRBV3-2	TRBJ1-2	CASSLAPGLYGYTF	TGTGCCAGCAGCCTCGCCCCGGGTCTATATGGCTACACCTTC
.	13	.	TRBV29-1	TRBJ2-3	CSVEGQGTDTQYF	TGCAGCGTTGAGGGGCAGGGCACAGATACGCAGTATTTT
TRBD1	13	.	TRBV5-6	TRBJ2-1	CASSDRGLNEQFF	TGTGCCAGCAGCGACAGGGGGTTGAATGAGCAGTTCTTC
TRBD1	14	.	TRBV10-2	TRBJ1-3	CASSVTGVGNTIYF	TGCGCCAGCAGTGTTACAGGGGTGGGAAACACCATATATTTT
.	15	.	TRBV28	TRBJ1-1	CASSQPQGTNTEAFF	TGTGCCAGCAGTCAACCACAGGGAACGAACACTGAAGCTTTCTTT
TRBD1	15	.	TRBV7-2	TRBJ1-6	CASSFLQGGDSPLHF	TGTGCCAGCAGCTTCCTACAGGGGGGTGATTCACCCCTCCACTTT